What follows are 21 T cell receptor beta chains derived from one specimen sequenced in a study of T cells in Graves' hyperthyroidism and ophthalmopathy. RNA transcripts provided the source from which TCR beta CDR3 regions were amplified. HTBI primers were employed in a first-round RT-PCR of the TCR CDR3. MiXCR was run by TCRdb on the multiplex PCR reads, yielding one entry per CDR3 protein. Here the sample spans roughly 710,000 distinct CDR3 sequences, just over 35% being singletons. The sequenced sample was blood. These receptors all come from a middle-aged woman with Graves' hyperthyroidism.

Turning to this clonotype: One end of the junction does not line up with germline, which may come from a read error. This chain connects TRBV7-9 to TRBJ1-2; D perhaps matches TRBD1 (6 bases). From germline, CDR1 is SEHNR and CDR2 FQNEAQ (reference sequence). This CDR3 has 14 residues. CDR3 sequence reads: CASSQVGGAHGYTF. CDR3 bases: TGCGCCAGCAGCCAGGTGGGGGGGGCCCATGGCTACACCTTC.

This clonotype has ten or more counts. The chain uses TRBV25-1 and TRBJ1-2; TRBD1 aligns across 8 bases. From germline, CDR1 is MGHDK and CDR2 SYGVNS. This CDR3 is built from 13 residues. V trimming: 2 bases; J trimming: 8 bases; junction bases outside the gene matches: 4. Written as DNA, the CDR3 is TGTGCCAGCAGTGAACCGGACAGGGCCGGCTACACCTTC. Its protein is CASSEPDRAGYTF.

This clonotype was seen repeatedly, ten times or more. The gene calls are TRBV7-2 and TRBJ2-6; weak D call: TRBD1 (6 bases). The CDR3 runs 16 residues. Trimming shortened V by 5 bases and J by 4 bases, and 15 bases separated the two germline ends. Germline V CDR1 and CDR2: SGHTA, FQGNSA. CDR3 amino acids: CASSPQDRSGANVLTF. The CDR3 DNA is TGTGCCAGCAGCCCTCAAGACAGGTCCGGGGCCAACGTCCTGACTTTC.

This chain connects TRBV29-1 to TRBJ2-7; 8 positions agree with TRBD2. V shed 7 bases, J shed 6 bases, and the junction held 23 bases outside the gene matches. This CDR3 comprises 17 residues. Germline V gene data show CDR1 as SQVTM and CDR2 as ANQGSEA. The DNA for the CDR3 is TGCAGCGCAGCCGGGGGGGAGGACCCATCTACTTGGGTCGAGCAGTACTTC. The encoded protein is CSAAGGEDPSTWVEQYF.

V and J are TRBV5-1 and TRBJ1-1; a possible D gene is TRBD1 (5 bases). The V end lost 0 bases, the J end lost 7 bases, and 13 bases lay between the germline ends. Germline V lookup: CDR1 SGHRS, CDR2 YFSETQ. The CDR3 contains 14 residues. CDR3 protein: CASSLAAGLSEAFF. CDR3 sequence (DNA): TGCGCCAGCAGCTTGGCGGCAGGGCTAAGTGAAGCTTTCTTT.

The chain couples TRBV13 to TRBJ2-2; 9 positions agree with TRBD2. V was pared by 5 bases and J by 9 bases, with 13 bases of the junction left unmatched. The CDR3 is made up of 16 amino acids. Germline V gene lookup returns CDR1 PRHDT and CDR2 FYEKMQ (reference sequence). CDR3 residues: CASSASSGMSARELFF. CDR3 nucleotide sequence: TGTGCCAGCAGCGCCTCTAGCGGGATGTCTGCCCGGGAGCTGTTTTTT.

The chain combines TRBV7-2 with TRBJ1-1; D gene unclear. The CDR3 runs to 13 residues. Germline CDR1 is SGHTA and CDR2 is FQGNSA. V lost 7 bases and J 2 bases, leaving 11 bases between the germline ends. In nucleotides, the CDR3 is TGTGCCAGCACCCCGTTGGGAAACACTGAAGCTTTCTTT. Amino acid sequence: CASTPLGNTEAFF. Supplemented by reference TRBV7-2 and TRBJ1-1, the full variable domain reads GAGVSQSPSNKVTEKGKDVELRCDPISGHTALYWYRQSLGQGLEFLIYFQGNSAPDKSGLPSDRFSAERTGGSVSTLTIQRTQQEDSAVYLCASTPLGNTEAFFGQGTRLTVV.

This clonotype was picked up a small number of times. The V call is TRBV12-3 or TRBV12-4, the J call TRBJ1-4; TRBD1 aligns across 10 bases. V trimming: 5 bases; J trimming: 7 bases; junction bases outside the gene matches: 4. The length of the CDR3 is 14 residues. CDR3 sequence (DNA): TGTGCCAGCAGTGACAGGGGGCGCCGTGAAAAACTGTTTTTT. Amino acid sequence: CASSDRGRREKLFF.

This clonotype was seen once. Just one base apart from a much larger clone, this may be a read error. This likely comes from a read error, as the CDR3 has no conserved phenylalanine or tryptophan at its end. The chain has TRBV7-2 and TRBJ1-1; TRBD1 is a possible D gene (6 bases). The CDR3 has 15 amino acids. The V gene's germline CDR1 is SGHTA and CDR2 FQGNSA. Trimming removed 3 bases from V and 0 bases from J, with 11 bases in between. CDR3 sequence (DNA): TGTGCCAGCAGCTTTTCGACAGGAGTGAACACTGAAGCTTTCCTT. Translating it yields CASSFSTGVNTEAFL.

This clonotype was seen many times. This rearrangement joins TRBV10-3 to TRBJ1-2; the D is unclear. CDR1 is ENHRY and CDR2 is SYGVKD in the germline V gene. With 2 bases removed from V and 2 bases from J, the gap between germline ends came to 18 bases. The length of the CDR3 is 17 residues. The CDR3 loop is CAISEPAEGSLNYGYTF. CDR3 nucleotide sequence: TGTGCCATCAGTGAGCCCGCAGAGGGCTCCCTAAACTATGGCTACACCTTC.

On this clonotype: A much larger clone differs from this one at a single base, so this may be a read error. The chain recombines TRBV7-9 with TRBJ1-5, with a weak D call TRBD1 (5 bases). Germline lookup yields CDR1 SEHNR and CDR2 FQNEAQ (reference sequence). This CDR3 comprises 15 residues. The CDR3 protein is CASSLAGEGHQPQHF. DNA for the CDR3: TGTGCCAGCAGTTTAGCGGGGGAGGGGCATCAGCCCCAGCATTTT.

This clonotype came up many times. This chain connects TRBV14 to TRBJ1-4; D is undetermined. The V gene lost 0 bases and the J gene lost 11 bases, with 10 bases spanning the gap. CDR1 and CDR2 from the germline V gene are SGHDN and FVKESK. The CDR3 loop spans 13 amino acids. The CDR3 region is CASSQDEVVKLFF. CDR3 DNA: TGTGCCAGCAGCCAAGATGAGGTCGTTAAACTGTTTTTT. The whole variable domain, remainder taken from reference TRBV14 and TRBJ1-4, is EAGVTQFPSHSVIEKGQTVTLRCDPISGHDNLYWYRRVMGKEIKFLLHFVKESKQDESGMPNNRFLAERTGGTYSTLKVQPAELEDSGVYFCASSQDEVVKLFFGSGTQLSVL.

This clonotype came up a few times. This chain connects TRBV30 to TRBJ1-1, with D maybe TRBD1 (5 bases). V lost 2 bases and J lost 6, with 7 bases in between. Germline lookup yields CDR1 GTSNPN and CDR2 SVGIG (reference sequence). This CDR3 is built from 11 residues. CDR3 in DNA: TGTGCCTGGAGTTGGGGGTCTGAAGCTTTCTTT. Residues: CAWSWGSEAFF.

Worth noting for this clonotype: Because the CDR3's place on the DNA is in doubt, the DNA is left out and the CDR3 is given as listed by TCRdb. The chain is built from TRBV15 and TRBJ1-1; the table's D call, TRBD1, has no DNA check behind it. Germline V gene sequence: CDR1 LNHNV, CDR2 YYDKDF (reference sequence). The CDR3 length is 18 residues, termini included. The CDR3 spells CATCSARQYRGMNTEAFF.

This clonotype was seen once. CDR3 in DNA: TGTGCCAGCAGGCCGCAAAGAGGCGAGACAGGGCGGACTGAAGCTTTCTTT. This encodes CASRPQRGETGRTEAFF. The chain joins TRBV25-1 to TRBJ1-1; 7 nucleotides match TRBD1. The CDR3 consists of 17 residues. Germline V gives CDR1 MGHDK, CDR2 SYGVNS. The V gene end was trimmed by 6 bases and the J gene end by 5 bases; junction bases not matched to a gene: 18.

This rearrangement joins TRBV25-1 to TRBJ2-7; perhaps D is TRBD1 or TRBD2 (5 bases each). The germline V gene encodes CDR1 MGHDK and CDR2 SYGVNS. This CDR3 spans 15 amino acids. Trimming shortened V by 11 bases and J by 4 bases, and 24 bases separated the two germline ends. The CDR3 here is CAWRGTQGVNYEQYF. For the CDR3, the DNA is TGTGCCTGGAGAGGAACCCAGGGAGTAAATTACGAGCAGTACTTC.

CDR3 DNA: TGTGCCAGCAGCTTACCTCCGGGACAGGGGCACTCCTACGAGCAGTACTTC. It translates to CASSLPPGQGHSYEQYF. The chain combines TRBV7-2 with TRBJ2-7; 10 nucleotides match TRBD1. J was trimmed by 0 bases and V by 2 bases; bases with no gene match: 7. The CDR3 runs to 17 residues. The germline gives CDR1 SGHTA, CDR2 FQGNSA.

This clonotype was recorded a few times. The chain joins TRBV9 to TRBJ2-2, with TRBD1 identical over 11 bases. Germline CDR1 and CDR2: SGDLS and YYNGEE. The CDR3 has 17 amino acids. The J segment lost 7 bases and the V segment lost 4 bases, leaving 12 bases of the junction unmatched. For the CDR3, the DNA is TGTGCCAGCAGCCCCCAGGACAGGGGGCGATCGGTCGGGGAGCTGTTTTTT. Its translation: CASSPQDRGRSVGELFF.

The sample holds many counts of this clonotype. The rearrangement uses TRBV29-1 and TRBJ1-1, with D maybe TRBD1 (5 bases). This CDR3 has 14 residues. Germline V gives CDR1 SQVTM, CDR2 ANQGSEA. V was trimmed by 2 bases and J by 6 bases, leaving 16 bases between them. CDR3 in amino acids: CSVESGTKLSEAFF. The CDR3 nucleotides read TGCAGCGTTGAATCGGGGACGAAACTATCTGAAGCTTTCTTT.

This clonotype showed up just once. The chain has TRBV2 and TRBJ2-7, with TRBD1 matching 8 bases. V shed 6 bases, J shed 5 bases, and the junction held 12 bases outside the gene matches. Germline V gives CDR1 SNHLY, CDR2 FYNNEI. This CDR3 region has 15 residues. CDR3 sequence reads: CASRPGTGDRNEQYF. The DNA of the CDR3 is TGTGCCAGCAGACCGGGGACAGGAGATAGGAACGAGCAGTACTTC.

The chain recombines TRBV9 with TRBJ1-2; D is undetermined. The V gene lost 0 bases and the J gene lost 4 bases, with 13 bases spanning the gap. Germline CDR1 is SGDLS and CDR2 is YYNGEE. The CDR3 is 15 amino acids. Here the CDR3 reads CASSVGQIQLYGYTF. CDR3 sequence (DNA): TGTGCCAGCAGCGTAGGGCAGATCCAACTCTATGGCTACACCTTC.